A selection of T cell receptor beta chains follows, all from one sample in a study of cytomegalovirus exposure and HLA in healthy donors. Only in-frame clones appear in the TCRdb table, and some are missing; sequencing was by immunoSEQ multiplex PCR. The table includes about 81,000 clones, 77% detected once. The sequencing sample was made of PBMCs. The receptors here all came from a middle-aged man in good health and CMV-seropositive. Both conserved end residues are part of each CDR3. Fields, in order: J gene, clone size, D gene, V gene, CDR3 protein, CDR3 DNA. The D gene is left open where the match is weak. The size field is filled for only some rows; it gives once, few, many or a size class.

>TRBJ1-1|-|-|TRBV5-1
CASSSHTGYMNTEAFF
TGCGCCAGCAGCTCCCACACAGGTTACATGAACACTGAAGCTTTCTTT
>TRBJ2-1|-|-|TRBV7-9
CASSFAQDYNEQFF
TGTGCCAGCAGCTTCGCCCAGGACTACAATGAGCAGTTCTTC
>TRBJ1-1|-|-|TRBV30
CAWSVQTNTEAFF
TGTGCCTGGAGTGTACAGACGAACACTGAAGCTTTCTTT
>TRBJ2-2|-|TRBD2|TRBV7-2
CASIWTSGNTGELFF
TGTGCCAGCATATGGACTAGCGGTAACACCGGGGAGCTGTTTTTT
>TRBJ1-1|few|TRBD1|TRBV30
CAWSAPGGTEAFF
TGTGCCTGGAGTGCTCCAGGGGGGACTGAAGCTTTCTTT
>TRBJ1-6|-|TRBD1|TRBV2
CASRESGTGDSPLHF
TGTGCCAGCAGAGAATCCGGGACAGGGGATTCACCCCTCCACTTT
>TRBJ2-1|-|TRBD2|TRBV19
CASSIGNPSGKGRYEQFF
TGTGCCAGTAGTATAGGGAACCCAAGCGGGAAAGGGCGCTATGAGCAGTTCTTC
>TRBJ1-1|-|-|TRBV7-9
CASSSSGGGERAFF
TGTGCCAGCAGCAGTAGTGGTGGGGGGGAAAGGGCTTTCTTT
>TRBJ2-2|-|-|TRBV2
CASTPGESGELFF
TGTGCCAGCACCCCTGGAGAGAGCGGGGAGCTGTTTTTT
>TRBJ1-5|-|TRBD1|TRBV19
CASAPSRDRVDQPQHF
TGTGCCTCGGCCCCCTCTAGGGACAGGGTGGATCAGCCCCAGCATTTT
>TRBJ1-5|-|-|TRBV11-2
CASSPNREQPQHF
TGTGCCAGCAGCCCTAACAGGGAACAGCCCCAGCATTTT
>TRBJ2-4|-|TRBD2|TRBV18
CASRAVAGGPGAKNIQYF
TGTGCCAGCCGGGCGGTAGCGGGAGGGCCCGGAGCCAAAAACATTCAGTACTTC
>TRBJ2-3|-|TRBD1|TRBV9
CASSPRGDRGADTQYF
TGTGCCAGCAGCCCCCGAGGTGACAGGGGGGCAGATACGCAGTATTTT
>TRBJ2-3|few|-|TRBV19
CASSIRQPQRASTDTQYF
TGTGCCAGTAGTATTCGGCAGCCTCAGAGGGCGAGCACAGATACGCAGTATTTT